Sequencing of this T cell receptor beta chain was carried out in a study of cytotoxic CD8 clonotypes in ibrutinib-treated CLL. The planned depth of sequencing spanned 1 in 200,000 to 1 in 1 million T cells. The assay was immunoSEQ multiplex PCR, and TCRdb's table has in-frame clones only and misses some. The sample has hundreds of thousands of clones, 79% seen once; the top ten hold around 10%. This clone was picked up a small number of times. Its antigen is not known. Overall study findings and caveats: Patients had baseline clonality above age-matched healthy donors, and this clonality moved with circulating CD8+ T-cell counts.

V gave up 3 bases and J gave up 4 bases, with 10 bases separating them. The V gene's germline CDR1 is MGHDK and CDR2 SYGVNS. The CDR3 totals 13 residues. V and J are TRBV25-1 and TRBJ2-7, with D possibly matching TRBD1 (5 bases). The sequence came from a human donor with chronic lymphocytic leukemia. The sequencing here drew on PBMCs, taken after 12 months of ibrutinib treatment. The CDR3: CASSERQGYEQYF. For the CDR3, the DNA is TGTGCCAGCAGTGAGAGGCAGGGTTACGAGCAGTACTTC.